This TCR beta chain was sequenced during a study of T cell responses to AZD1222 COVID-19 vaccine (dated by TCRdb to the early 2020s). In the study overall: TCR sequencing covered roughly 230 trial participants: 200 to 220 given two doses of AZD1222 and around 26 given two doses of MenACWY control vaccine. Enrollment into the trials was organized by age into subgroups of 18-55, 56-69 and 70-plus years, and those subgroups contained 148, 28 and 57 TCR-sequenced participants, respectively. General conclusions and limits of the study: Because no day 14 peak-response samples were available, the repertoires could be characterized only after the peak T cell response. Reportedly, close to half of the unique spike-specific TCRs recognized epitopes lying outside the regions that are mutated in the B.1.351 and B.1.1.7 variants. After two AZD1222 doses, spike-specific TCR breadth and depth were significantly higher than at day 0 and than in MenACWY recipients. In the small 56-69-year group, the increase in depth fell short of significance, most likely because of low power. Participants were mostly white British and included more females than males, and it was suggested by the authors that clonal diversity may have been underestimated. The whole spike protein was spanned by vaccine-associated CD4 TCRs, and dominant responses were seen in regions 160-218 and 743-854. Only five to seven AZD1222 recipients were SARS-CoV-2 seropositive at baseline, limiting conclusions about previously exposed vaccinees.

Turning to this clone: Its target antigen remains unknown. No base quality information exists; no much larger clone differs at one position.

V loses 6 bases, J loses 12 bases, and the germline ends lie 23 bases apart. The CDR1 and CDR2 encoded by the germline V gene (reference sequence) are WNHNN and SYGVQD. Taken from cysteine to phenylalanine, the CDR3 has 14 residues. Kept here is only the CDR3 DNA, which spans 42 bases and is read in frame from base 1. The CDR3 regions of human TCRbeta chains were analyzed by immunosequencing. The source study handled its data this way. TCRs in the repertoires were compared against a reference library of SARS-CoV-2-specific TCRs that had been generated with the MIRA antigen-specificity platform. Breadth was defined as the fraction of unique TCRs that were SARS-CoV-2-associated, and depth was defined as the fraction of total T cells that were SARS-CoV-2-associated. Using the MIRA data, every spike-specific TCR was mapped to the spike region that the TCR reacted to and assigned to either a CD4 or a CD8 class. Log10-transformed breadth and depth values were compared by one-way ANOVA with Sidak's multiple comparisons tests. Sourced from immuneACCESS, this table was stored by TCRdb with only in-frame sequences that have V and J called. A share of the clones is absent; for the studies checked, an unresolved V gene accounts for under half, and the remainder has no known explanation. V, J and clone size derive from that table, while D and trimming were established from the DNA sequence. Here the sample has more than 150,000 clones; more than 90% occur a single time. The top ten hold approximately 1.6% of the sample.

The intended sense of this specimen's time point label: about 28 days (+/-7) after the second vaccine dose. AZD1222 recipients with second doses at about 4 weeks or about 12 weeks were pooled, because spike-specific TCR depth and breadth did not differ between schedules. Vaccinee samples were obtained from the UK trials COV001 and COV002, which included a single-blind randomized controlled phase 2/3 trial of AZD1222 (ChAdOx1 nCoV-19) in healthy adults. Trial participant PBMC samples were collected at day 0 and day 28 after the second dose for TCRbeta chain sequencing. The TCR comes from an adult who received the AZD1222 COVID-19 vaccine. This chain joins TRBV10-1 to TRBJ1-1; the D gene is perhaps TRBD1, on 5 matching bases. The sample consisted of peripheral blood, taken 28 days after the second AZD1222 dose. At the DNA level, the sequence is TGCGCCAGCAGCCTAAGGAGGACATCCTCCGAAACTTTCTTT. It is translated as CASSLRRTSSETFF.